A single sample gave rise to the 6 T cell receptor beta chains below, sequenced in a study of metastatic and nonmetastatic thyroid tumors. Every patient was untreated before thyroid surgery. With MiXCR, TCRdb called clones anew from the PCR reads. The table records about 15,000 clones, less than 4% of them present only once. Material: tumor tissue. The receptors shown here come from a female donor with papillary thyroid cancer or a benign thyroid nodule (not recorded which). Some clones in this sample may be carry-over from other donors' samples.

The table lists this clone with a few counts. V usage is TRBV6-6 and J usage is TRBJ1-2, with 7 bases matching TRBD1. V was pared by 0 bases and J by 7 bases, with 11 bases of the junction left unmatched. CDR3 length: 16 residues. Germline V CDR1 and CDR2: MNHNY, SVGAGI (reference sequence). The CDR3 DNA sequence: TGTGCCAGCAGTTACTCGAGTTCCGCTGACAGGGTTGGCTACACCTTC. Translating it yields CASSYSSSADRVGYTF.

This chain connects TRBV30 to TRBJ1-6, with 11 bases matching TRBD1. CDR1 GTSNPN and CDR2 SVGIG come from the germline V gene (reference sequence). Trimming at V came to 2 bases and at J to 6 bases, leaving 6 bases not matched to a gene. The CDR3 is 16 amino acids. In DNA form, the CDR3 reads TGTGCCTGGAGTACCTCCGGGACAGGGGGTAATTCACCCCTCCACTTT. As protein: CAWSTSGTGGNSPLHF.

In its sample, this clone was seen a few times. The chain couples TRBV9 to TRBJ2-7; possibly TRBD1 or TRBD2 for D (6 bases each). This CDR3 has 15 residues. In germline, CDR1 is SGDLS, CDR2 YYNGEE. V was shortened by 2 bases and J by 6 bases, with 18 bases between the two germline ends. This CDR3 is CASSVSGVEGLEQYF. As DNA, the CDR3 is TGTGCCAGCAGCGTGTCAGGGGTCGAGGGACTCGAGCAGTACTTC.

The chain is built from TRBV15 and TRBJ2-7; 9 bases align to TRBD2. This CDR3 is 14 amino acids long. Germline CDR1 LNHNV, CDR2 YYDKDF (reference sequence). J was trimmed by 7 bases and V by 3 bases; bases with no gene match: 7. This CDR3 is CATSRPGTSSEQYF. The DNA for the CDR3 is TGTGCCACCAGCAGGCCCGGGACTAGCAGTGAGCAGTACTTC. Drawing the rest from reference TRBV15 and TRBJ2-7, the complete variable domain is DAMVIQNPRYQVTQFGKPVTLSCSQTLNHNVMYWYQQKSSQAPKLLFHYYDKDFNNEADTPDNFQSRRPNTSFCFLDIRSPGLGDTAMYLCATSRPGTSSEQYFGPGTRLTVT.

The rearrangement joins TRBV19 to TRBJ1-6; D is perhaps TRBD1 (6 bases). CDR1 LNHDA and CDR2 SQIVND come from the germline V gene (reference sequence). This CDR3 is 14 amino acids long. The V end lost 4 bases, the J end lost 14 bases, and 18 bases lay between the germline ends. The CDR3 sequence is CASSTRDKEGALHF. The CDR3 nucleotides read TGTGCCAGTAGTACCCGTGACAAGGAGGGGGCCCTCCACTTT.

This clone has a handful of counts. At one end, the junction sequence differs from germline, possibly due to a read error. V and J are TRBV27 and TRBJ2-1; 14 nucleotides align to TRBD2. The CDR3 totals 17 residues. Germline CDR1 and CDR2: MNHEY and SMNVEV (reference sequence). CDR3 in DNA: TGCGCCAGCAGTTCCCGACTAGCGGGAGGGCCCGACAATGAGCAGTTCTTC. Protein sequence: CASSSRLAGGPDNEQFF.